The 2 T cell receptor beta chains presented below share a single source sample, sequenced in a study of neurological immune-mediated disorders. Each CDR3 protein is one row after TCRdb ran MiXCR on the 5' RACE reads. The data hold tens of thousands of distinct CDR3 sequences, with 4.5% observed a single time. Sequenced: PBMCs. These receptor sequences come from a woman aged 55-69 years with multiple sclerosis.

This clonotype was observed many times. This chain uses TRBV4-1 with TRBJ1-2; 7 bases agree with TRBD1. Germline CDR1 reads MGHRA; CDR2 reads YSYEKL. This CDR3 region has 15 residues. V lost 3 bases, J lost 8 bases, and 12 bases stayed unmatched. The CDR3 spells CASSHTRGEIGGYTF. The CDR3 DNA follows: TGCGCCAGCAGCCATACCAGGGGGGAGATTGGGGGCTACACCTTC.

This clonotype was picked up many times. The rearrangement uses TRBV7-3 and TRBJ2-1, with 9 positions matching TRBD1. The CDR3 has 14 amino acids. From germline, CDR1 is SGHTA and CDR2 FQGTGA. V shed 5 bases and J 9 bases; nucleotides not matched to a gene: 8. CDR3 nucleotides: TGTGCCAGCAGCCCACCGACAGGGGGAGGTGAGCAGTTCTTC. This translates into CASSPPTGGGEQFF.